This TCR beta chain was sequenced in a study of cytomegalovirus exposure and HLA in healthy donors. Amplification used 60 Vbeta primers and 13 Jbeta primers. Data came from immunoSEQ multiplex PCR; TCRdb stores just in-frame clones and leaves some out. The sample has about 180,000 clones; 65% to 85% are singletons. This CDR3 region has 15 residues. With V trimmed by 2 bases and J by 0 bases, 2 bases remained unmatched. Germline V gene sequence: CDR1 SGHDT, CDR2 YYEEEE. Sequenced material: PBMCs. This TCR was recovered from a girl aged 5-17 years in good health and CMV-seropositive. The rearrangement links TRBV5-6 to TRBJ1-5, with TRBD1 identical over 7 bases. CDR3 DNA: TGTGCCAGCAGCTTTCGACAGGGTAGCAATCAGCCCCAGCATTTT. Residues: CASSFRQGSNQPQHF.